The source of this TCR beta chain is a study of blood T cell repertoires in COVID-19. Study-wide context: COVID-19 samples, acute and convalescent, were from the United States, Italy and Spain. Sample material is recorded as cDNA or gDNA derived from T cells, B-cell-depleted T cells, or PBMCs.

Original analysis: Amplification from reference gene primers served as the basis for estimated nucleated cell counts. The assay was immunoSEQ multiplex PCR, and TCRdb's table has in-frame clones only and misses some. The V and J calls and clone size are taken from that table; D and trimming were inferred from the DNA. The sample has 25,000 to 30,000 clones; 80% to 90% are singletons. Per the germline V gene, CDR1 is LNHDA and CDR2 is SQIVND (reference sequence). The CDR3 length is 18 residues. The ends were cut back, 5 bases at V and 0 bases at J, with 23 bases in the middle. This clone was seen just once.

The receptor was derived from a human donor in a cohort sampled during active COVID-19. The specimen was peripheral blood. The V and J genes are TRBV19 and TRBJ2-7; D is possibly TRBD1 (6 bases). The chain's CDR3 is CASSGYTLTGSFSYEQYF. The CDR3 DNA is TGTGCCAGTAGTGGATACACTTTGACAGGCTCCTTCTCCTACGAGCAGTACTTC. The full variable domain, its missing parts supplied by reference TRBV19 and TRBJ2-7, is DGGITQSPKYLFRKEGQNVTLSCEQNLNHDAMYWYRQDPGQGLRLIYYSQIVNDFQKGDIAEGYSVSREKKESFPLTVTSAQKNPTAFYLCASSGYTLTGSFSYEQYFGPGTRLTVT.